The 8 T cell receptor beta chains below all came from one sample that was sequenced in a study of cytomegalovirus exposure and HLA in healthy donors. 13 Jbeta primers and 60 Vbeta primers were used for the PCR. The method was immunoSEQ multiplex PCR; TCRdb's version includes in-frame clones alone and lacks a portion of them. The sample lists 130,000 to 150,000 clones, around 78% seen once, with 2.5% to 3.5% in the top ten. Sequenced input: PBMCs. These receptor sequences come from a male donor in good health and CMV-seronegative.

The chain uses TRBV5-1 and TRBJ1-1; D is perhaps TRBD1 (6 bases). Germline-derived CDR1 and CDR2 are SGHRS and YFSETQ. V lost 7 bases and J 5 bases, leaving 21 bases between the germline ends. The CDR3 consists of 15 residues. CDR3 nucleotide sequence: TGCGCCAGCGCCGGGGTGGGGGCTCTGGGTACTGAAGCTTTCTTT. Its protein is CASAGVGALGTEAFF.

V usage is TRBV27 and J usage is TRBJ2-1, with 8 bases matching TRBD2. Per the germline V gene, CDR1 is MNHEY and CDR2 is SMNVEV (reference sequence). The CDR3 totals 15 residues. The ends lost 0 bases at V and 4 bases at J; junction bases unmatched: 2. The CDR3, as DNA: TGTGCCAGCAGTTTATCGCCTAGCGGGTACAATGAGCAGTTCTTC. As protein: CASSLSPSGYNEQFF.

The genes are TRBV6-6 and TRBJ1-5; 7 bases align to TRBD1. Germline V gene data show CDR1 as MNHNY and CDR2 as SVGAGI (reference sequence). This CDR3 comprises 16 residues. With V trimmed by 5 bases and J by 5 bases, 12 bases remained unmatched. The CDR3 spells CASSPPRQGAYQPQHF. CDR3 nucleotides: TGTGCCAGCAGTCCTCCGAGACAGGGAGCTTATCAGCCCCAGCATTTT.

V and J are TRBV6-5 and TRBJ2-7; TRBD2 matches at 7 bases. Germline CDR1 MNHEY, CDR2 SVGAGI. The CDR3 runs to 15 residues. The V and J ends lost 0 bases and 3 bases, in that order; junction bases with no gene match: 5. For the CDR3, the DNA is TGTGCCAGCAGTTACTCGGGGAAGCGGGACTACGAGCAGTACTTC. This codes for CASSYSGKRDYEQYF.

DNA of the CDR3: TGTGCCAGCAGCTTAGCCGGGGGGGTGAGCTCGCCCCAGCATTTT. Residues: CASSLAGGVSSPQHF. The chain has TRBV7-9 and TRBJ1-5, with a tentative D call TRBD1 (5 bases). The CDR3 runs to 15 residues. V was pared by 0 bases and J by 9 bases, with 15 bases between. The V gene's germline CDR1 is SEHNR and CDR2 FQNEAQ (reference sequence).

This chain links TRBV18 with TRBJ2-1; 12 bases match TRBD2. This CDR3 comprises 15 residues. With V trimmed by 3 bases and J by 8 bases, 5 bases remained unmatched. Germline V lookup: CDR1 KGHSH, CDR2 LQKENI. CDR3 sequence reads: CASSPPTSGSYEQFF. The CDR3 nucleotides are TGTGCCAGCTCACCTCCGACTAGCGGGAGTTATGAGCAGTTCTTC.

This rearrangement joins TRBV9 to TRBJ2-5; 9 bases are a match to TRBD1. J was trimmed by 9 bases and V by 3 bases; bases with no gene match: 9. The CDR3 sequence is 14 residues long. Per germline, CDR1 SGDLS and CDR2 YYNGEE. The CDR3 region is CASSAGGTGRAQYF. CDR3 DNA sequence: TGTGCCAGCAGCGCAGGGGGGACAGGGAGGGCCCAGTACTTC.

V gene TRBV10-3 combines with J gene TRBJ1-5; D uncertain. CDR3 length equals 13 residues. V was pared by 0 bases and J by 12 bases, with 12 bases between. Germline V gene lookup returns CDR1 ENHRY and CDR2 SYGVKD. CDR3 DNA sequence: TGTGCCATCAGTGAGTCGAGCGGGCAGGACCAGCATTTT. Its translation is CAISESSGQDQHF.